The 17 T cell receptor beta chains presented below share a single source sample, sequenced in a study of T cell repertoires in cytomegalovirus infection. TCRdb fed the reads into MiXCR, producing one record per CDR3 protein. This sample yields about 400,000 distinct CDR3 sequences, of which about a sixth are seen a single time; less than 9.5% belongs to the top ten. The specimen was PBMCs. The origin of the receptors is a human donor in good health (CMV status not recorded). Some clones in this sample may be carry-over from other donors' samples.

This chain uses TRBV20-1 with TRBJ1-1; TRBD1 matches 10 bases. Trimming at V came to 0 bases and at J to 1 base, leaving 5 bases not matched to a gene. The CDR3 spans 16 residues. The V gene's germline CDR1 is DFQATT and CDR2 SNEGSKA (reference sequence). DNA of the CDR3: TGCAGTGCTAGAGATCCTTGGACAGGGGGGAACACTGAAGCTTTCTTT. Its protein product is CSARDPWTGGNTEAFF.

The gene calls are TRBV30 and TRBJ1-1, with 7 nucleotides matching TRBD1. This CDR3 comprises 12 residues. V dropped 5 bases and J dropped 1; count of bases not matched to a gene: 1. From germline, CDR1 is GTSNPN and CDR2 SVGIG (reference sequence). Written as DNA, the CDR3 is TGTGCCTGGGACAGGGCGAACACTGAAGCTTTCTTT. It is translated as CAWDRANTEAFF.

This chain connects TRBV20-1 to TRBJ2-3; tentatively, D is TRBD1 or TRBD2 (5 bases each). There are 14 residues in the CDR3. V dropped 6 bases and J dropped 3 bases, with 16 bases sitting between them. Germline V lookup: CDR1 DFQATT, CDR2 SNEGSKA (reference sequence). The CDR3 coding sequence is TGCAGTGCAAGTCAGGGAACGGGGACAGATACGCAGTATTTT. It is translated as CSASQGTGTDTQYF.

The DNA of the CDR3 is TGCAGTGCTAGTCGGGACCCCTACAATGAGCAGTTCTTC. Protein: CSASRDPYNEQFF. The chain combines TRBV20-1 with TRBJ2-1, with D perhaps matching TRBD1 or TRBD2 (5 bases each). Germline V gene lookup returns CDR1 DFQATT and CDR2 SNEGSKA (reference sequence). The V gene lost 3 bases and the J gene lost 2 bases, with 8 bases spanning the gap. The CDR3 loop spans 13 amino acids.

This clonotype turned up a few times. V usage is TRBV5-1 and J usage is TRBJ2-1, with 9 bases fitting TRBD1. V shed 5 bases, J shed 8 bases, and the junction held 11 bases outside the gene matches. From germline, CDR1 is SGHRS and CDR2 YFSETQ. The CDR3 is made up of 15 amino acids. CDR3 region: CASRDLKDRGDEQFF. Written as DNA, the CDR3 is TGCGCCAGCAGAGACCTAAAGGACAGGGGCGATGAGCAGTTCTTC.

This clonotype has more than one count but fewer than ten. This chain links TRBV5-4 with TRBJ2-1; 13 bases line up with TRBD2. Losses at the gene ends were 3 bases for V and 7 bases for J; bases not matched to a gene: 4. CDR1 is SGHNT, CDR2 YYREEE, per germline (reference sequence). The CDR3 is made up of 15 amino acids. This CDR3 is CASSWTSGRGNEQFF. In nucleotides, the CDR3 is TGTGCCAGCAGCTGGACTAGCGGGAGAGGGAATGAGCAGTTCTTC.

V and J are TRBV2 and TRBJ1-6; D possibly corresponds to TRBD1 (5 bases). CDR3 length equals 14 residues. Per germline, CDR1 SNHLY and CDR2 FYNNEI. V was trimmed by 7 bases and J by 0 bases, leaving 7 bases between them. The CDR3 here is CASMGDSYNSPLHF. CDR3 nucleotides: TGTGCCAGCATGGGGGACTCCTATAATTCACCCCTCCACTTT.

The chain is built from TRBV12-3 or TRBV12-4 and TRBJ2-1; possible D gene TRBD2, 5 bases. V was clipped by 7 bases and J by 5 bases, with 18 bases between them. This CDR3 spans 15 amino acids. The CDR3 is CASTAGASENNEQFF. DNA of the CDR3: TGTGCCAGCACGGCGGGTGCGTCGGAGAACAATGAGCAGTTCTTC.

The CDR3 DNA reads TGTGCCAGCAGTTTGCTACAGGAGAACACTGAAGCTTTCTTT. Its translation: CASSLLQENTEAFF. The rearrangement links TRBV28 to TRBJ1-1; D is possibly TRBD1 (5 bases). Trimming cost V 3 bases and J 1 base, with 9 bases left between them. This CDR3 has 14 amino acids. Per germline, CDR1 MDHEN and CDR2 SYDVKM.

In this sample, this clonotype turned up many times. The chain couples TRBV7-9 to TRBJ2-1, with D uncertain. The CDR3 contains 11 residues. With 2 bases removed from V and 8 bases from J, the gap between germline ends came to 4 bases. Germline V gene lookup returns CDR1 SEHNR and CDR2 FQNEAQ (reference sequence). The CDR3 DNA follows: TGTGCCAGCAGCTTACTCTATGAGCAGTTCTTC. Translated, it gives CASSLLYEQFF.

This clonotype was seen more than once but under ten times. V and J are TRBV7-2 and TRBJ2-1; perhaps TRBD1 as D (5 bases). Germline V lookup: CDR1 SGHTA, CDR2 FQGNSA. Trimming cost V 4 bases and J 7 bases, with 14 bases left between them. The CDR3 covers 14 residues. The CDR3 sequence: CASSWAQGGNEQFF. The CDR3 region has the DNA TGTGCCAGCAGCTGGGCCCAGGGCGGAAATGAGCAGTTCTTC.

The chain is built from TRBV11-2 and TRBJ2-1, with a tentative D call TRBD2 (6 bases). Per germline, CDR1 SGHAT and CDR2 FQNNGV. Between the trimmed V and J ends, which lost 8 bases and 8 bases, there was a span of 16 bases. The CDR3 has 13 amino acids. CDR3 nucleotide sequence: TGTGCCAGCTCTCCGGGGGTATCGTATGAGCAGTTCTTC. Translated: CASSPGVSYEQFF.

A few counts support this clonotype. The gene calls are TRBV12-3 or TRBV12-4 and TRBJ2-5; 7 nucleotides line up with TRBD1. This CDR3 has 14 amino acids. The trim removed 7 bases at V and 0 bases at J, leaving 5 bases unmatched. The CDR3, as DNA: TGTGCCAGCACCGACAGGGTGAACCAAGAGACCCAGTACTTC. It codes for CASTDRVNQETQYF.

This clonotype was counted many times. The rearrangement links TRBV7-2 to TRBJ2-1, with 7 bases that match TRBD2. In germline, CDR1 is SGHTA, CDR2 FQGNSA. Unmatched junction bases numbered 6, after V lost 5 bases and J lost 2 bases. The CDR3 extends over 15 amino acids. The CDR3 DNA is TGTGCCAGCAGCGATCAGGGACTAACCTACAATGAGCAGTTCTTC. Encoded protein: CASSDQGLTYNEQFF.

The V call is TRBV6-5, the J call TRBJ2-1; TRBD2 matches 10 bases. The CDR3 covers 14 residues. Germline V gene lookup returns CDR1 MNHEY and CDR2 SVGAGI. V lost 9 bases and J lost 7; bases outside the gene matches: 9. The CDR3 region has the DNA TGTGCCAGGGGGAGCGGGAGGGGGTTGAATGAGCAGTTCTTC. Protein sequence: CARGSGRGLNEQFF.

This clonotype was found many times. The rearrangement uses TRBV7-2 and TRBJ2-6; 10 positions match TRBD1. Germline lookup yields CDR1 SGHTA and CDR2 FQGNSA. V dropped 2 bases and J dropped 2; count of bases not matched to a gene: 12. The length of the CDR3 is 20 residues. CDR3 coding DNA: TGTGCCAGCAGCTTACTCCCCTGGGACAGGGGTTCGGCTGGGGCCAACGTCCTGACTTTC. It codes for CASSLLPWDRGSAGANVLTF.

This clonotype has at least ten counts. The genes are TRBV7-6 and TRBJ2-3; 9 bases match TRBD2. From germline, CDR1 is SGHVS and CDR2 FNYEAQ. CDR3 size: 16 residues. The V gene end was trimmed by 3 bases and the J gene end by 1 base; junction bases not matched to a gene: 5. CDR3 in amino acids: CASSFNSGGGTDTQYF. The CDR3 region has the DNA TGTGCCAGCAGCTTTAATAGCGGGGGTGGCACAGATACGCAGTATTTT. The variable domain in full, with the rest retrieved from reference TRBV7-6 and TRBJ2-3, is GAGVSQSPRYKVTKRGQDVALRCDPISGHVSLYWYRQALGQGPEFLTYFNYEAQQDKSGLPNDRFSAERPEGSISTLTIQRTEQRDSAMYRCASSFNSGGGTDTQYFGPGTRLTVL.